One sample yielded the 4 T cell receptor beta chains listed below, sequenced in a study of T cell responses to AZD1222 COVID-19 vaccine. Using immunoSEQ multiplex PCR, the repertoire was profiled, and TCRdb retains in-frame clones only, with some absent. The sample consists of some 150,000 clones, roughly nine tenths of them appearing once. Sample: peripheral blood, taken 28 days after the second AZD1222 dose. Receptors originate from an adult who received the AZD1222 COVID-19 vaccine.

V and J are TRBV3-1 (or the pseudogene TRBV3-2) and TRBJ2-2; the D gene is possibly TRBD1 (6 bases). The V gene's germline CDR1 is LGHDT and CDR2 YNNKEL (reference sequence). The CDR3 has 20 amino acids. V lost 4 bases and J 0 bases, leaving 24 bases between the germline ends. CDR3 in DNA: TGTGCCAGCAGCCGCAATCCCGCTTGGGGGCGGCGTCCGAACACCGGGGAGCTGTTTTTT. Translating it yields CASSRNPAWGRRPNTGELFF.

CDR3 in amino acids: CASSLDSQPQHF. For the CDR3, the DNA is TGTGCCAGCAGCTTGGATAGTCAGCCCCAGCATTTT. The chain employs TRBV5-4 and TRBJ1-5; D is unclear. The germline gives CDR1 SGHNT, CDR2 YYREEE (reference sequence). V was shortened by 0 bases and J by 6 bases, with 4 bases between the two germline ends. The CDR3 is 12 residues long.

The chain recombines TRBV7-9 with TRBJ1-4, with D perhaps TRBD1 (5 bases). Germline CDR1 is SEHNR and CDR2 is FQNEAQ (reference sequence). The CDR3 length is 13 residues. V lost 3 bases to trimming and J lost 6 bases, with 8 bases between them. CDR3 protein: CASSFFRDEKLFF. CDR3 DNA sequence: TGTGCCAGCAGCTTCTTCAGGGATGAAAAACTGTTTTTT.

The chain links TRBV13 to TRBJ2-7, with a weak D call TRBD2 (6 bases). CDR1 is PRHDT and CDR2 is FYEKMQ in the germline V gene (reference sequence). The V end was cut by 4 bases, the J end by 4 bases, with 11 bases between. The CDR3 is 13 amino acids. CDR3 nucleotide sequence: TGTGCCAGCAGCTCAGCCGGGGGTTACGAGCAGTACTTC. The encoded protein is CASSSAGGYEQYF. Drawing the rest from reference TRBV13 and TRBJ2-7, the complete variable domain is AAGVIQSPRHLIKEKRETATLKCYPIPRHDTVYWYQQGPGQDPQFLISFYEKMQSDKGSIPDRFSAQQFSDYHSELNMSSLELGDSALYFCASSSAGGYEQYFGPGTRLTVT.